This passage covers 13 T cell receptor beta chains from one sample sequenced in a study of CD8+ T cells in alopecia areata. After isolation, RNA underwent reverse transcription to generate cDNA as the sequencing template. Measured with immunoSEQ multiplex PCR; TCRdb has only the in-frame clones, and not every one. The table records roughly 180,000 clones, roughly 46% of them present only once. As to treatment: oral pan-JAK inhibitor, 5-10 mg twice daily. The source was CD8+ T cells sorted from blood, collected at approximately week 51, from a patient treated with tofacitinib. All receptors derive from a human donor with alopecia areata.

This clone was seen more than once but under ten times. The chain combines TRBV29-1 with TRBJ2-7, with a weak D call TRBD2 (6 bases). The V end lost 4 bases, the J end lost 2 bases, and 12 bases lay between the germline ends. Germline V gene data show CDR1 as SQVTM and CDR2 as ANQGSEA. This CDR3 has 13 residues. This chain's CDR3 is CSVGSGRTYEQYF. CDR3 bases: TGCAGCGTTGGTAGCGGCAGGACCTACGAGCAGTACTTC.

The gene calls are TRBV9 and TRBJ2-1, with D perhaps being TRBD1 or TRBD2 (5 bases each). This CDR3 comprises 15 residues. Germline CDR1 and CDR2: SGDLS and YYNGEE. V was shortened by 3 bases and J by 4 bases, with 14 bases between the two germline ends. The CDR3 DNA follows: TGTGCCAGCAGCGCCAGAACGGGGCCTTACAATGAGCAGTTCTTC. Translation: CASSARTGPYNEQFF.

The chain carries TRBV25-1 and TRBJ1-2; 8 bases are shared with TRBD1. Germline values: CDR1 MGHDK, CDR2 SYGVNS. The CDR3 consists of 16 residues. Trimming cost V 3 bases and J 2 bases; bases outside gene matches: 8. The CDR3: CASSDPRTGRNYGYTF. CDR3 bases: TGTGCCAGCAGTGATCCCCGGACAGGGAGGAACTATGGCTACACCTTC.

The V gene is TRBV27, the J gene TRBJ2-3; 8 bases fit TRBD2. Germline V lookup: CDR1 MNHEY, CDR2 SMNVEV (reference sequence). The CDR3 runs 16 residues. The junction had 10 bases not matched to a gene; V was cut back by 6 bases and J by 2 bases. In DNA, the CDR3 is TGTGCCAGCAGGCCCCGCACTAGCGGATTCACAGATACGCAGTATTTT. Amino acids: CASRPRTSGFTDTQYF.

The V and J genes are TRBV11-2 and TRBJ2-1; D is uncertain. The length of the CDR3 is 12 residues. Between the trimmed V and J ends, which lost 1 base and 8 bases, there was a span of 6 bases. The V gene's germline CDR1 is SGHAT and CDR2 FQNNGV. For the CDR3, the DNA is TGTGCCAGCAGCTTAGCGCGTGATGAGCAGTTCTTC. Protein product: CASSLARDEQFF.

The rearrangement joins TRBV5-1 to TRBJ2-7, with 7 bases aligning to TRBD1. The V segment lost 7 bases and the J segment 5 bases; nucleotides outside the gene matches: 12. The V gene's germline CDR1 is SGHRS and CDR2 YFSETQ. The CDR3 is 14 residues long. CDR3 residues: CASGARTGSDEQYF. The CDR3 region has the DNA TGCGCCAGCGGGGCTCGGACAGGCTCGGACGAGCAGTACTTC.

The sample holds a few counts of this clone. The CDR3 DNA sequence: TGTGCCAGTAGTATCTCGGGCCAGTATGGCTACACCTTC. Its protein product is CASSISGQYGYTF. The V and J genes are TRBV19 and TRBJ1-2; D gene unclear. The CDR3 is 13 amino acids. Germline CDR1 reads LNHDA; CDR2 reads SQIVND (reference sequence). Trimming removed 3 bases from V and 5 bases from J, with 10 bases in between.

This clone showed up just a few times. The gene calls are TRBV6-1 and TRBJ2-1, with D hard to call. The CDR3 length is 16 residues. Germline CDR1 MNHNS, CDR2 SASEGT. V was pared by 1 base and J by 0 bases, with 10 bases between. The CDR3 DNA sequence: TGTGCCAGCAGTGAAGTCCCTCCAAGCTCCTACAATGAGCAGTTCTTC. Its translation is CASSEVPPSSYNEQFF.

Notes on this clone: At one boundary the junction diverges from the germline segment, which might be a read error. Other DNA sequences in the same sample also yield this CDR3. The V gene is TRBV30, the J gene TRBJ2-6; either TRBD1 or TRBD2 may supply D (5 bases each). Per the germline V gene, CDR1 is GTSNPN and CDR2 is SVGIG (reference sequence). The CDR3 is 15 amino acids. CDR3 nucleotide sequence: TGTGCCTGGAGTGTACGAGGGGTTGGGGCTAACGTCCTGACTTTC. Its translation: CAWSVRGVGANVLTF.

The chain carries TRBV18 and TRBJ2-6; perhaps D is TRBD1 or TRBD2 (5 bases each). V was cut by 3 bases and J by 0 bases, with 12 bases left in between. The V gene's germline CDR1 is KGHSH and CDR2 LQKENI. The CDR3 has 17 amino acids. Here the CDR3 DNA reads TGTGCCAGCTCACCCGGGACCGATTCCTCTGGGGCCAACGTCCTGACTTTC. Protein product: CASSPGTDSSGANVLTF.

The J gene is TRBJ2-6, the V gene TRBV6-5; D is perhaps TRBD1 (6 bases). V was clipped by 2 bases and J by 2 bases, with 10 bases between them. The germline V gene encodes CDR1 MNHEY and CDR2 SVGAGI. This CDR3 has 16 amino acids. The CDR3 DNA is TGTGCCAGCAGTTACCTGGGGGCGGCTGGGGCCAACGTCCTGACTTTC. Translated: CASSYLGAAGANVLTF.

The table lists this clone with a count of one. Other DNA sequences in the sample encode the same CDR3. The V gene is TRBV27, the J gene TRBJ2-1; no clear D. V was shortened by 3 bases and J by 6 bases, with 3 bases between the two germline ends. The CDR3 totals 11 residues. The germline CDR1 and CDR2 sequences are MNHEY and SMNVEV (reference sequence). The CDR3 nucleotides read TGTGCCAGCAGTTTGGGCAATGAGCAGTTCTTC. This encodes CASSLGNEQFF.

This clone was recorded a few times. In nucleotides, the CDR3 is TGTGCCATCAGTGATGGAGGAGGGACCTATAATTCACCCCTCCACTTT. Its protein is CAISDGGGTYNSPLHF. The J gene is TRBJ1-6, the V gene TRBV10-3, with D uncertain. This CDR3 is 16 amino acids long. Trimming pared 3 bases from V and 2 bases from J, leaving 11 bases between. From germline, CDR1 is ENHRY and CDR2 SYGVKD.